This T cell receptor (beta chain) derives from a study of blood T cell repertoires in COVID-19. On the study more broadly: Material from acute and convalescent COVID-19 was sourced from the United States, Italy and Spain.

The CDR3 spans 17 residues. V was pared by 4 bases and J by 2 bases, with 9 bases of the junction left unmatched. Looked up from germline, CDR1 is MRHNA and CDR2 is SNTAGT. This clone was counted a few times. Repertoires were generated with immunoSEQ multiplex PCR, while TCRdb's copy carries only in-frame clones and drops some. The repertoire holds 150,000 to 200,000 clones, about four fifths seen once, with roughly 11% in the top ten. Sequenced: peripheral blood. The gene calls are TRBV6-4 and TRBJ2-7; 12 positions agree with TRBD2. The source of this sequence is a middle-aged woman with COVID-19, enrolled during active disease. The CDR3 bases are TGTGCCAGCAGTGGGACTAGCGGGGAGACCCTAGCCTACGAGCAGTACGTC. Protein: CASSGTSGETLAYEQYV.